The 24 T cell receptor beta chains listed next were all sequenced from one sample in a study of early T cells in non-severe SARS-CoV-2 infection. MiXCR, run by TCRdb on the 5' RACE reads, gives a single entry per CDR3 protein. The table shows under 60,000 distinct CDR3 sequences, with 8.7% occurring only once. The specimen comprised whole blood, sampled at baseline. These receptors all come from an adult who was a healthcare worker with PCR-confirmed SARS-CoV-2 infection or an uninfected control (not recorded which).

At least ten counts were recorded for this clonotype. This chain joins TRBV7-3 and TRBJ2-2; the match to TRBD1 covers 12 bases. Germline CDR1 and CDR2: SGHTA and FQGTGA. V lost 0 bases and J lost 5; bases outside the gene matches: 4. This CDR3 is built from 17 residues. The CDR3 here is CASSLTGQGARTGELFF. The CDR3 DNA reads TGTGCCAGCAGCTTAACGGGACAGGGGGCACGTACCGGGGAGCTGTTTTTT. The full variable domain, rest sourced from reference TRBV7-3 and TRBJ2-2, is GAGVSQTPSNKVTEKGKYVELRCDPISGHTALYWYRQSLGQGPEFLIYFQGTGAADDSGLPNDRFFAVRPEGSVSTLKIQRTERGDSAVYLCASSLTGQGARTGELFFGEGSRLTVL.

This clonotype was counted at least ten times. V is TRBV12-5 and J is TRBJ2-1, with D unresolved. This CDR3 contains 15 residues. Germline assignment: CDR1 LGHNT and CDR2 FRNRAP. V dropped 0 bases and J dropped 6 bases, with 12 bases sitting between them. The CDR3 loop is CASGLVYLSPNEQFF. DNA of the CDR3: TGTGCTAGTGGTTTGGTCTATCTTTCCCCCAATGAGCAGTTCTTC. Filled out from reference TRBV12-5 and TRBJ2-1, the complete variable domain reads DARVTQTPRHKVTEMGQEVTMRCQPILGHNTVFWYRQTMMQGLELLAYFRNRAPLDDSGMPKDRFSAEMPDATLATLKIQPSEPRDSAVYFCASGLVYLSPNEQFFGPGTRLTVL.

This clonotype was recorded many times. This chain joins TRBV12-3 or TRBV12-4 and TRBJ1-3; D call uncertain. The CDR3 sequence is 14 residues long. V shed 7 bases and J shed 0 bases, with 10 bases lying between them. CDR3 bases: TGTGCCAGCACCCGATCGGGCTCTGGAAACACCATATATTTT. This codes for CASTRSGSGNTIYF.

The chain joins TRBV19 to TRBJ2-5, with TRBD2 matching over 7 bases. After removal of 5 bases from V and 1 base from J, the junction contained 7 bases not matched to a gene. This CDR3 has 15 amino acids. Germline loops: CDR1 LNHDA, CDR2 SQIVND (reference sequence). CDR3 DNA sequence: TGTGCCAGTAGTTCGTGGGGGGGAACCCAAGAGACCCAGTACTTC. Protein product: CASSSWGGTQETQYF.

The gene calls are TRBV7-6 and TRBJ2-3, with D hard to call. Trimming removed 5 bases from V and 6 bases from J, with 15 bases in between. Germline V lookup: CDR1 SGHVS, CDR2 FNYEAQ. The CDR3 runs to 14 residues. CDR3 sequence: CASSPTTTRDTQYF. The CDR3 region has the DNA TGTGCCAGCAGCCCGACCACCACAAGGGATACGCAGTATTTT.

The J gene is TRBJ1-1, the V gene TRBV10-3; D perhaps matches TRBD1 (6 bases). Germline CDR1 is ENHRY and CDR2 is SYGVKD. The CDR3 totals 16 residues. Trimming took 6 bases from V and 1 from J, leaving 18 bases between them. CDR3 nucleotides: TGTGCCATCAGCTACACCGGCCCGGGGGCGAACACTGAAGCTTTCTTT. This sequence encodes CAISYTGPGANTEAFF.

The chain is built from TRBV5-4 and TRBJ1-2, with 8 positions matching TRBD1. Trimming removed 3 bases from V and 7 bases from J; junction bases left unmatched: 5. Germline lookup yields CDR1 SGHNT and CDR2 YYREEE (reference sequence). CDR3 length: 13 amino acids. The CDR3 region is CASSSDRDSGYTF. The CDR3 DNA is TGTGCCAGCAGCTCGGACAGGGACAGTGGCTACACCTTC.

This clonotype was observed a handful of times. The J gene is TRBJ2-1, the V gene TRBV4-1, with a tentative D call TRBD1 (5 bases). The CDR3 runs to 15 residues. Trimming took off 0 bases at V and 4 bases at J, with 10 bases between the two ends. Germline V gene data show CDR1 as MGHRA and CDR2 as YSYEKL. CDR3 sequence reads: CASSQDQGEYNEQFF. The DNA for the CDR3 is TGCGCCAGCAGCCAAGATCAGGGCGAATACAATGAGCAGTTCTTC.

This clonotype qualifies as medium-sized (0.01 to 0.1%). The V and J genes are TRBV6-1 and TRBJ2-3; either TRBD1 or TRBD2 may supply D (6 bases each). The V gene lost 7 bases and the J gene lost 4 bases, with 18 bases spanning the gap. The CDR3 consists of 15 residues. Germline CDR1 and CDR2: MNHNS and SASEGT. The CDR3 sequence: CASISGVEGADTQYF. The CDR3 nucleotides read TGTGCCAGCATTTCGGGGGTGGAGGGGGCAGATACGCAGTATTTT.

In its sample, this clonotype was seen many times. The germline gene is not matched at one end of the junction; a read error may be the cause. This chain connects TRBV6-6 to TRBJ1-5; D gene ambiguous. CDR1 and CDR2 from the germline V gene are MNHNY and SVGAGI (reference sequence). The CDR3 contains 12 residues. The CDR3 nucleotides read TGTGCCAGCAGTTACTCGGGCCCTACGATAGATTTT. Amino acid sequence: CASSYSGPTIDF.

Only a few counts were recorded for this clonotype. The chain employs TRBV2 and TRBJ2-5; 10 nucleotides line up with TRBD2. The CDR3 runs to 15 residues. V shed 6 bases and J 4 bases; nucleotides not matched to a gene: 8. The V gene's germline CDR1 is SNHLY and CDR2 FYNNEI. Here the CDR3 reads CASSAAGTSAETQYF. The CDR3, as DNA: TGTGCCAGCAGCGCGGCCGGGACTAGCGCAGAGACCCAGTACTTC.

This clonotype was seen a few times. The gene calls are TRBV20-1 and TRBJ1-1; D gene unclear. The CDR3 totals 14 residues. Germline loops: CDR1 DFQATT, CDR2 SNEGSKA (reference sequence). V was clipped by 2 bases and J by 3 bases, with 13 bases between them. The DNA for the CDR3 is TGCAGTGCTAGAAACCTTATGGGAGACACTGAAGCTTTCTTT. It codes for CSARNLMGDTEAFF.

V usage is TRBV6-5 and J usage is TRBJ1-4; D is ambiguous. Trimming cost V 5 bases and J 8 bases, with 18 bases left between them. The CDR3 extends over 15 amino acids. In germline, CDR1 is MNHEY, CDR2 SVGAGI. The chain's CDR3 is CASSPKGGLGEKLFF. The CDR3 DNA follows: TGTGCCAGCAGTCCTAAAGGAGGCCTAGGGGAAAAACTGTTTTTT.

A few counts support this clonotype. The V and J genes are TRBV4-1 and TRBJ1-3, with TRBD1 as a possible D gene (5 bases). From germline, CDR1 is MGHRA and CDR2 YSYEKL. The CDR3 extends over 17 amino acids. The V and J ends lost 3 bases and 2 bases respectively, with 17 bases between them. CDR3 nucleotides: TGCGCCAGCAGCCAGACATGGGGGGGAAGGGCTGGAAACACCATATATTTT. Its protein is CASSQTWGGRAGNTIYF.

This clonotype was counted a few times. The chain links TRBV11-1 to TRBJ2-3; 10 nucleotides align to TRBD2. Trimming removed 5 bases from V and 3 bases from J; junction bases left unmatched: 11. CDR3 length: 17 residues. Germline V gene lookup returns CDR1 SGHAT and CDR2 FQDESV (reference sequence). The CDR3 DNA reads TGTGCCAGCAGCCATATGCAACTAGCGGGGTTTACAGATACGCAGTATTTT. Protein product: CASSHMQLAGFTDTQYF.

This clonotype was seen at least ten times. This chain uses TRBV7-8 with TRBJ1-1; unclear D gene. Germline V lookup: CDR1 SGHVS, CDR2 FQNEAQ. The CDR3 totals 18 residues. V was shortened by 1 base and J by 1 base, with 19 bases between the two germline ends. DNA for the CDR3: TGTGCCAGCAGCTTAGTCTTCCGGGCCCGAACTGGGAACACTGAAGCTTTCTTT. Translated, it gives CASSLVFRARTGNTEAFF.

This clonotype turned up a few times. The rearrangement joins TRBV18 to TRBJ2-3; TRBD2 matches at 7 bases. The CDR3 is 15 amino acids. The germline V gene encodes CDR1 KGHSH and CDR2 LQKENI. The trim removed 6 bases at V and 2 bases at J, leaving 8 bases unmatched. The CDR3 loop is CASSPRDYTTDTQYF. CDR3 nucleotide sequence: TGTGCCAGCTCGCCTAGGGACTACACCACAGATACGCAGTATTTT.

This clonotype has only a few counts. The chain recombines TRBV7-2 with TRBJ2-2, with D possibly TRBD1 on 5 matching bases. CDR1 and CDR2 from the germline V gene are SGHTA and FQGNSA. Trimming stripped 2 bases from V and 6 bases from J, with 7 bases between. This CDR3 spans 13 amino acids. The CDR3 region is CASSLIRAGELFF. CDR3 in DNA: TGTGCCAGCAGCTTAATCAGGGCCGGGGAGCTGTTTTTT.

Only a few counts were recorded for this clonotype. The rearrangement uses TRBV6-5 and TRBJ2-3; 7 bases align to TRBD2. CDR1 is MNHEY, CDR2 SVGAGI, per germline. The V gene end was trimmed by 6 bases and the J gene end by 1 base; junction bases not matched to a gene: 7. There are 15 residues in the CDR3. The CDR3 DNA reads as TGTGCCAGCAGCCTCGCCCGGGGGGGCACAGATACGCAGTATTTT. This codes for CASSLARGGTDTQYF.

This clonotype was observed at least ten times. The chain recombines TRBV12-3 or TRBV12-4 with TRBJ1-5; D ambiguous. The CDR3 runs to 11 residues. V was clipped by 4 bases and J by 6 bases, with 4 bases between them. The CDR3 spells CASSSGQPQHF. CDR3 DNA sequence: TGTGCCAGCAGTTCGGGTCAGCCCCAGCATTTT.

The V gene is TRBV28, the J gene TRBJ2-5, with D perhaps being TRBD1 or TRBD2 (6 bases each). Germline CDR1 is MDHEN and CDR2 is SYDVKM. The germline V and J ends were trimmed by 8 bases and 5 bases, with 9 bases remaining between them. This CDR3 has 11 amino acids. The CDR3 here is CASQGRETQYF. The CDR3 DNA sequence: TGTGCCAGCCAGGGGAGGGAGACCCAGTACTTC. Complete variable domain (other parts from reference TRBV28 and TRBJ2-5): DVKVTQSSRYLVKRTGEKVFLECVQDMDHENMFWYRQDPGLGLRLIYFSYDVKMKEKGDIPEGYSVSREKKERFSLILESASTNQTSMYLCASQGRETQYFGPGTRLLVL.

The chain links TRBV3-1 to TRBJ2-7; TRBD2 agrees at 11 bases. This CDR3 spans 15 amino acids. J lost 2 bases, V lost 3 bases, and 3 bases had no gene match. From germline, CDR1 is LGHDT and CDR2 YNNKEL (reference sequence). The CDR3 reads CASSQGTSGTYEQYF. The CDR3 bases are TGTGCCAGCAGCCAGGGGACTAGCGGAACCTACGAGCAGTACTTC.

This rearrangement joins TRBV6-5 to TRBJ2-1, with 8 positions matching TRBD1. Germline CDR1 is MNHEY and CDR2 is SVGAGI. Trimming cost V 5 bases and J 4 bases; bases outside gene matches: 7. The CDR3 runs 15 residues. The CDR3 DNA reads as TGTGCCAGCAGTGGCGACAGGGGTTCTTACAATGAGCAGTTCTTC. Amino acid sequence: CASSGDRGSYNEQFF.

The rearrangement uses TRBV5-8 and TRBJ1-1; TRBD1 is a possible D gene (5 bases). Germline CDR1 reads SGHTS; CDR2 reads YDEGEE. The CDR3 is made up of 14 amino acids. Deletions cut 5 bases from V and 4 bases from J, with 15 bases between. The CDR3 spells CASRGGLSSTEAFF. The CDR3, as DNA: TGTGCCAGCAGGGGGGGACTCTCGAGCACTGAAGCTTTCTTT.